This TCR beta chain was captured by sequencing in a study of cytomegalovirus exposure and HLA in healthy donors. Generated by immunoSEQ multiplex PCR, the TCRdb table keeps only in-frame clones and is missing some. The table shows about 240,000 clones, with 75% to 90% occurring only once. The germline gives CDR1 SGHNT, CDR2 YENEEA. CDR3 length: 14 residues. Germline trimming cut 0 bases from V and 5 bases from J; bases unmatched to any gene: 1. This receptor was obtained from a woman in her twenties or thirties in good health and CMV-seropositive. Sequencing input: PBMCs. V is TRBV11-3 and J is TRBJ2-3, with 8 nucleotides matching TRBD1. This CDR3 reads CASSLEQGGDTQYF. The CDR3 DNA reads TGTGCCAGCAGCTTAGAACAGGGGGGAGATACGCAGTATTTT.